The 26 T cell receptor beta chains below all came from one sample that was sequenced in a study of shared clonotypes between healthy human individuals. Using immunoSEQ multiplex PCR, the repertoire was profiled, and TCRdb retains in-frame clones only, with some absent. The repertoire holds hundreds of thousands of clones, with roughly 70% as singletons. Sequencing input: memory CD4+ T cells sorted from blood. Subset noted: CD45RA-negative fraction. The receptor source for this set is a woman aged 25-40 years in good health.

This clone was recorded many times. The V call is TRBV5-1, the J call TRBJ2-5; TRBD2 is a possible D gene (6 bases). CDR3 length: 11 residues. Germline assignment: CDR1 SGHRS and CDR2 YFSETQ. The V and J ends lost 4 bases and 11 bases respectively, with 12 bases between them. The CDR3 loop reads CASSPGREQYF. In DNA form, the CDR3 reads TGCGCCAGCAGCCCCGGACGGGAGCAGTACTTC. Combining the CDR3 with reference TRBV5-1 and TRBJ2-5 gives the whole variable domain KAGVTQTPRYLIKTRGQQVTLSCSPISGHRSVSWYQQTPGQGLQFLFEYFSETQRNKGNFPGRFSGRQFSNSRSEMNVSTLELGDSALYLCASSPGREQYFGPGTRLLVL.

A single count supports this clone. The genes are TRBV28 and TRBJ2-1; D is perhaps TRBD2 (6 bases). Germline CDR1 MDHEN, CDR2 SYDVKM. The CDR3 is made up of 16 amino acids. The V and J ends lost 10 bases and 7 bases respectively, with 26 bases between them. CDR3 sequence: CAISGSGVFSDNEQFF. CDR3 coding DNA: TGTGCCATTTCCGGGTCGGGGGTGTTCTCGGATAATGAGCAGTTCTTC.

The chain uses TRBV7-3 and TRBJ2-3, with D possibly being TRBD2 (6 bases). CDR1 is SGHTA and CDR2 is FQGTGA in the germline V gene. The CDR3 covers 17 residues. Trimming took 5 bases from V and 0 from J, leaving 18 bases between them. CDR3 amino acids: CASSPLGTGLSTDTQYF. The DNA for the CDR3 is TGTGCCAGCAGCCCCCTGGGGACTGGCCTTAGCACAGATACGCAGTATTTT.

At least ten counts were recorded for this clone. The chain is built from TRBV2 and TRBJ1-1; D ambiguous. The V end was cut by 11 bases, the J end by 0 bases, with 16 bases between. CDR3 length: 14 residues. The V gene's germline CDR1 is SNHLY and CDR2 FYNNEI. DNA for the CDR3: TGTGCCTGCACGGGTGTCCTGATGAACACTGAAGCTTTCTTT. It yields the protein CACTGVLMNTEAFF. The variable domain in full, with the rest retrieved from reference TRBV2 and TRBJ1-1, is EPEVTQTPSHQVTQMGQEVILRCVPISNHLYFYWYRQILGQKVEFLVSFYNNEISEKSEIFDDQFSVERPDGSNFTLKIRSTKLEDSAMYFCACTGVLMNTEAFFGQGTRLTVV.

This clone was counted between two and nine times. The chain joins TRBV28 to TRBJ2-7; 8 bases map to TRBD2. The CDR3 extends over 15 amino acids. Germline V gene data show CDR1 as MDHEN and CDR2 as SYDVKM. J gave up 7 bases and V 6 bases, and 14 bases lay outside the gene matches. CDR3 DNA sequence: TGTGCCAGCAGAAATAGCGGGGAAAGAGCTGGGGAGCAGTACTTC. It codes for CASRNSGERAGEQYF.

The chain has TRBV25-1 and TRBJ1-6, with D possibly matching TRBD1 (5 bases). Trimming pared 7 bases from V and 7 bases from J, leaving 11 bases between. The CDR3 consists of 13 residues. Germline CDR1 reads MGHDK; CDR2 reads SYGVNS. The CDR3 region is CASTVGGNSPLHF. CDR3 sequence (DNA): TGTGCCAGCACGGTCGGGGGGAATTCACCCCTCCACTTT.

This sequence joins TRBV6-1 and TRBJ2-7; 8 nucleotides agree with TRBD1. J lost 5 bases, V lost 5 bases, and 5 bases had no gene match. Germline V gives CDR1 MNHNS, CDR2 SASEGT. The CDR3 has 13 residues. The CDR3 DNA is TGTGCCAGCAGTTCACGGACAGGGAACGAGCAGTACTTC. This codes for CASSSRTGNEQYF.

This clone was seen more than once but under ten times. This chain joins TRBV7-9 and TRBJ1-2; D ambiguous. Trimming stripped 5 bases from V and 8 bases from J, with 21 bases between. The CDR3 runs 15 residues. Germline assignment: CDR1 SEHNR and CDR2 FQNEAQ (reference sequence). Here the CDR3 reads CASSRSNKDQAGYTF. CDR3 nucleotide sequence: TGTGCCAGCAGCCGATCGAATAAGGATCAGGCGGGCTACACCTTC. Complete variable domain (other parts from reference TRBV7-9 and TRBJ1-2): DTGVSQNPRHKITKRGQNVTFRCDPISEHNRLYWYRQTLGQGPEFLTYFQNEAQLEKSRLLSDRFSAERPKGSFSTLEIQRTEQGDSAMYLCASSRSNKDQAGYTFGSGTRLTVV.

This clone was seen at least ten times. This sequence joins TRBV5-1 and TRBJ1-2; TRBD1 matches 9 bases. The CDR3 contains 16 residues. The V segment lost 4 bases and the J segment 8 bases; nucleotides outside the gene matches: 15. Germline V gene data show CDR1 as SGHRS and CDR2 as YFSETQ. DNA of the CDR3: TGCGCCAGCAGCGGACCGGGACAGGGAAATCTGGGAGGCTACACCTTC. Translation: CASSGPGQGNLGGYTF.

The chain carries TRBV4-2 and TRBJ1-4, with D tentatively TRBD1 (6 bases). Per the germline V gene, CDR1 is LGHNA and CDR2 is YNFKEQ. The germline V and J ends were trimmed by 1 base and 4 bases, with 10 bases remaining between them. This CDR3 contains 15 residues. In DNA, the CDR3 is TGTGCCAGCAGCCAAGGGGGCAGGGGTAATGAAAAACTGTTTTTT. Protein: CASSQGGRGNEKLFF.

The gene calls are TRBV14 and TRBJ2-3; D not certain. The germline gives CDR1 SGHDN, CDR2 FVKESK. The CDR3 length is 16 residues. Trimming left V 0 bases short and J 0 bases short, with 10 bases between. Here the CDR3 reads CASSQDYFGSTDTQYF. The CDR3 DNA is TGTGCCAGCAGCCAAGATTACTTCGGAAGCACAGATACGCAGTATTTT.

This sequence joins TRBV5-4 and TRBJ2-4; 7 nucleotides match TRBD2. V lost 2 bases, J lost 0 bases, and 8 bases stayed unmatched. The CDR3 spans 17 residues. In germline, CDR1 is SGHNT, CDR2 YYREEE (reference sequence). For the CDR3, the DNA is TGTGCCAGCAGCTTTAAGGGCGGGGGACTAGCCAAAAACATTCAGTACTTC. It encodes CASSFKGGGLAKNIQYF. Full variable domain (missing parts from reference TRBV5-4 and TRBJ2-4): ETGVTQSPTHLIKTRGQQVTLRCSSQSGHNTVSWYQQALGQGPQFIFQYYREEENGRGNFPPRFSGLQFPNYSSELNVNALELDDSALYLCASSFKGGGLAKNIQYFGAGTRLSVL.

The table lists this clone with a count of one. V is TRBV5-6 and J is TRBJ2-3; unclear D gene. The CDR3 spans 14 residues. Germline lookup yields CDR1 SGHDT and CDR2 YYEEEE. V gave up 6 bases and J gave up 1 base, with 12 bases separating them. The CDR3 nucleotides read TGTGCCAGCAAGAAAGGGATGGGCACAGATACGCAGTATTTT. It specifies CASKKGMGTDTQYF. The variable domain in full, with the rest retrieved from reference TRBV5-6 and TRBJ2-3, is DAGVTQSPTHLIKTRGQQVTLRCSPKSGHDTVSWYQQALGQGPQFIFQYYEEEERQRGNFPDRFSGHQFPNYSSELNVNALLLGDSALYLCASKKGMGTDTQYFGPGTRLTVL.

This chain links TRBV18 with TRBJ2-3; perhaps TRBD1 as D (7 bases). V was shortened by 6 bases and J by 2 bases, with 15 bases between the two germline ends. This CDR3 has 15 amino acids. From germline, CDR1 is KGHSH and CDR2 LQKENI. The CDR3 spells CASSRDRPNTDTQYF. The CDR3 DNA follows: TGTGCCAGCTCGCGGGACAGACCGAACACAGATACGCAGTATTTT. The entire variable domain, with the rest obtained from reference TRBV18 and TRBJ2-3, is as follows: NAGVMQNPRHLVRRRGQEARLRCSPMKGHSHVYWYRQLPEEGLKFMVYLQKENIIDESGMPKERFSAEFPKEGPSILRIQQVVRGDSAAYFCASSRDRPNTDTQYFGPGTRLTVL.

The count of this clone is one. V and J are TRBV5-6 and TRBJ2-3; 7 bases align to TRBD2. V lost 4 bases to trimming and J lost 2 bases; unmatched junction nucleotides: 4. Per germline, CDR1 SGHDT and CDR2 YYEEEE. The CDR3 consists of 14 residues. This CDR3 reads CASSLRLATDTQYF. The CDR3 DNA reads as TGTGCCAGCAGCCTCAGACTAGCCACAGATACGCAGTATTTT.

This sequence joins TRBV5-8 and TRBJ2-1, with D maybe TRBD1 (6 bases). CDR1 and CDR2 from the germline V gene are SGHTS and YDEGEE. This CDR3 contains 15 residues. The germline V and J ends were trimmed by 2 bases and 0 bases, with 9 bases remaining between them. Here the CDR3 reads CASSFQGLSYNEQFF. DNA of the CDR3: TGTGCCAGCAGCTTCCAGGGGCTCTCCTACAATGAGCAGTTCTTC.

This clone was seen ten or more times. The genes are TRBV6-6 and TRBJ1-5; 8 bases match TRBD1. Germline loops: CDR1 MNHNY, CDR2 SVGAGI (reference sequence). The ends lost 0 bases at V and 4 bases at J; junction bases unmatched: 5. This CDR3 has 16 residues. CDR3 amino acids: CASSYSADRDNQPQHF. CDR3 in DNA: TGTGCCAGCAGTTACTCCGCGGACAGGGATAATCAGCCCCAGCATTTT.

This rearrangement joins TRBV4-2 to TRBJ2-5; D remains unclear. The V gene's germline CDR1 is LGHNA and CDR2 YNFKEQ. V gave up 1 base and J gave up 5 bases, with 11 bases separating them. The CDR3 spans 14 residues. CDR3 DNA: TGTGCCAGCAGCCAAGGGGCAGGCTGGGAGACCCAGTACTTC. This translates into CASSQGAGWETQYF.

V usage is TRBV28 and J usage is TRBJ1-5; D unclear. V lost 7 bases to trimming and J lost 0 bases, with 13 bases between them. CDR1 and CDR2 (germline): MDHEN, SYDVKM. The CDR3 runs 15 residues. The CDR3 nucleotides are TGTGCCAGCACCCTCTGGACGGATAGCAATCAGCCCCAGCATTTT. Its protein product is CASTLWTDSNQPQHF.

This clone was detected only once. CDR3 residues: CASSIEAGSSYEQYF. CDR3 sequence (DNA): TGTGCCAGTAGTATAGAAGCGGGAAGCTCCTACGAGCAGTACTTC. The chain employs TRBV19 and TRBJ2-7; TRBD2 matches at 7 bases. Trimming at V came to 0 bases and at J to 0 bases, leaving 2 bases not matched to a gene. Germline V gene lookup returns CDR1 LNHDA and CDR2 SQIVND (reference sequence). The CDR3 runs 15 residues.

Remarks on this clone: Different DNA sequences within this sample yield the same CDR3. V usage is TRBV6-1 and J usage is TRBJ1-2; D is unresolved. The CDR3 runs 14 residues. V was cut by 3 bases and J by 1 base, with 9 bases left in between. Germline CDR1 MNHNS, CDR2 SASEGT. In DNA, the CDR3 is TGTGCCAGCAGTGATTGGACGGTTAACTATGGCTACACCTTC. Protein: CASSDWTVNYGYTF.

The genes are TRBV11-1 and TRBJ2-7; D may be TRBD2 (6 bases). The CDR3 extends over 14 amino acids. CDR1 and CDR2 from the germline V gene are SGHAT and FQDESV (reference sequence). Trimming shortened V by 1 base and J by 2 bases, and 9 bases separated the two germline ends. DNA of the CDR3: TGTGCCAGCAGCTTAGAGGGGAGGACCTACGAGCAGTACTTC. It translates to CASSLEGRTYEQYF.

The chain couples TRBV5-1 to TRBJ2-3, with D possibly being TRBD2 (6 bases). Germline CDR1 and CDR2: SGHRS and YFSETQ. This CDR3 has 16 residues. Trimming cost V 2 bases and J 2 bases, with 15 bases left between them. CDR3 in amino acids: CASSFGNSGVTDTQYF. The CDR3 nucleotides read TGCGCCAGCAGCTTCGGTAATAGCGGTGTCACAGATACGCAGTATTTT.

The chain is built from TRBV10-1 and TRBJ2-5; TRBD1 is a possible D gene (6 bases). The J call may be wrong; the DNA end is better matched by TRBJ2-7. The CDR3 is made up of 15 amino acids. Germline lookup yields CDR1 WNHNN and CDR2 SYGVQD (reference sequence). The CDR3: CASRTRRDNSYEQYF. The CDR3 DNA reads TGCGCCAGTAGAACAAGACGGGACAACTCCTACGAGCAGTACTTC.

This clone was seen more than once but under ten times. Written as DNA, the CDR3 is TGTGCCATCAGTGATGGGGCGACAGGGACCTACGAGCAGTACTTC. It specifies CAISDGATGTYEQYF. V gene TRBV10-3 combines with J gene TRBJ2-7; 7 bases align to TRBD1. This CDR3 region has 15 residues. Germline values: CDR1 ENHRY, CDR2 SYGVKD. Germline trimming cut 3 bases from V and 2 bases from J; bases unmatched to any gene: 7.

About this clone itself: This specimen includes other DNA sequences encoding the same CDR3. CDR3 sequence: CASSLAAGNTEAFF. As DNA, the CDR3 is TGCGCCAGCAGCTTGGCCGCAGGGAACACTGAAGCTTTCTTT. V gene TRBV5-1 combines with J gene TRBJ1-1; D ambiguous. The CDR3 contains 14 residues. CDR1 and CDR2 from the germline V gene are SGHRS and YFSETQ. Trimming took off 0 bases at V and 1 base at J, with 7 bases between the two ends.